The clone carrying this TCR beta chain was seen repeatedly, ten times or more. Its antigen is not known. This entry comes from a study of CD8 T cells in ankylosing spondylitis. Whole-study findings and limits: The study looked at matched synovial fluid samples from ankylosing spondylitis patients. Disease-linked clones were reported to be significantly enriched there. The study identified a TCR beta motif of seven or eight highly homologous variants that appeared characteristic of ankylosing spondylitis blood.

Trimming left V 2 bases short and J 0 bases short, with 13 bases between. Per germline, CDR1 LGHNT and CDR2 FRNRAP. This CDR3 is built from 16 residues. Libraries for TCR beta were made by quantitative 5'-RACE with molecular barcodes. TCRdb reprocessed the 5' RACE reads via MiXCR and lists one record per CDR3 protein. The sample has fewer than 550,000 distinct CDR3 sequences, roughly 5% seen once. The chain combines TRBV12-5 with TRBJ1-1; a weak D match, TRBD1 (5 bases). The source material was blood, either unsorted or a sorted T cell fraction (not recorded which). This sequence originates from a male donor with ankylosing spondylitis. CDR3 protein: CASGLIGDPLNTEAFF. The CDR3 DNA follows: TGTGCTAGTGGTTTGATTGGGGACCCCCTGAACACTGAAGCTTTCTTT.